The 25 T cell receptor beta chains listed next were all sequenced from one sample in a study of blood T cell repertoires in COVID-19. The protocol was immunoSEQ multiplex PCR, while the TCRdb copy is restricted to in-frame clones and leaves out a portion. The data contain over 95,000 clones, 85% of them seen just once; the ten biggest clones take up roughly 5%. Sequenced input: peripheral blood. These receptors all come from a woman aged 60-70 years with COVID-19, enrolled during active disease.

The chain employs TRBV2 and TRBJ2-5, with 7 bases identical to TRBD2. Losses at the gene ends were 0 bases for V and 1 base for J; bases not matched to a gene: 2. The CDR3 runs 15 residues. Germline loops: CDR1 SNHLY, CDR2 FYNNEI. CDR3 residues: CASSEARTSQETQYF. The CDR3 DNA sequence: TGTGCCAGCAGTGAAGCGCGGACTAGCCAAGAGACCCAGTACTTC.

DNA for the CDR3: TGTGCCAGCAGCTTGGCCCTTACTGAAGCTTTCTTT. This translates into CASSLALTEAFF. The V and J genes are TRBV5-6 and TRBJ1-1, with D unclear. The germline V and J ends were trimmed by 0 bases and 5 bases, with 5 bases remaining between them. The germline gives CDR1 SGHDT, CDR2 YYEEEE. The CDR3 has 12 residues.

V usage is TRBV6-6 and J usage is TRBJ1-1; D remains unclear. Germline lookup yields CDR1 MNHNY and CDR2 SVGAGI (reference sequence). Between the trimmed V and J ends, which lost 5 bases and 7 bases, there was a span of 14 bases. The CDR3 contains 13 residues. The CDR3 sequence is CASSAVSGIEAFF. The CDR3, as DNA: TGTGCCAGCAGTGCCGTTTCGGGGATTGAAGCTTTCTTT.

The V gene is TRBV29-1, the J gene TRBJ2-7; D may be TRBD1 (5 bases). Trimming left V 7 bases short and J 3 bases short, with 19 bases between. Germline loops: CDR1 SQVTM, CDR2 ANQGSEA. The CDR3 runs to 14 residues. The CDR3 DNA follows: TGCAGCGCCGCCACCAAACGACAGTACTACGAGCAGTACTTC. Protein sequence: CSAATKRQYYEQYF.

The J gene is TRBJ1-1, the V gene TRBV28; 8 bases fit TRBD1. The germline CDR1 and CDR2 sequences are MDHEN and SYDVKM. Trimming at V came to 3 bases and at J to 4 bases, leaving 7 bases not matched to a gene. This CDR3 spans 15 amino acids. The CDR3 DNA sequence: TGTGCCAGCAGTTTGAGTACAGGGGGTAGCACTGAAGCTTTCTTT. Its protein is CASSLSTGGSTEAFF.

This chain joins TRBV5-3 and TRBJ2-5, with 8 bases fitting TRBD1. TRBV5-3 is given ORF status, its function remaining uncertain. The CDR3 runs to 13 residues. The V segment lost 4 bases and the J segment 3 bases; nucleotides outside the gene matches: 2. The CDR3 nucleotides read TGTGCCAGAAGCCCGGACAGGGAAGAGACCCAGTACTTC. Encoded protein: CARSPDREETQYF.

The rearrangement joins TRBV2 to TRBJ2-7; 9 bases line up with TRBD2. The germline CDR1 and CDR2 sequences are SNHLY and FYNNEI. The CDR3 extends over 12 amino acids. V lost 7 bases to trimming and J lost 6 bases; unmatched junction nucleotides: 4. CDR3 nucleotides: TGTGCCAGCACGGGACTAGCAGGCGAGCAGTACTTC. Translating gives CASTGLAGEQYF. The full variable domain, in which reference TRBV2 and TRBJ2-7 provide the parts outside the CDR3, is EPEVTQTPSHQVTQMGQEVILRCVPISNHLYFYWYRQILGQKVEFLVSFYNNEISEKSEIFDDQFSVERPDGSNFTLKIRSTKLEDSAMYFCASTGLAGEQYFGPGTRLTVT.

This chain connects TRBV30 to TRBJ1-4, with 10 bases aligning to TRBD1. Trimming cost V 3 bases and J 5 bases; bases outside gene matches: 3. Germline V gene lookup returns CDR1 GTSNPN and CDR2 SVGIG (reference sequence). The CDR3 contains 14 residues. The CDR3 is CAWRPGQGNEKLFF. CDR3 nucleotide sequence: TGTGCCTGGAGGCCGGGACAGGGGAATGAAAAACTGTTTTTT.

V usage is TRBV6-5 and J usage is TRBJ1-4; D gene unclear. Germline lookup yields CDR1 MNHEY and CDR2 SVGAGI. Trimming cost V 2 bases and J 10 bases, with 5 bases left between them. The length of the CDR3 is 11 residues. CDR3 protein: CASSYGGKLFF. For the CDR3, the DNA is TGTGCCAGCAGTTACGGCGGAAAACTGTTTTTT.

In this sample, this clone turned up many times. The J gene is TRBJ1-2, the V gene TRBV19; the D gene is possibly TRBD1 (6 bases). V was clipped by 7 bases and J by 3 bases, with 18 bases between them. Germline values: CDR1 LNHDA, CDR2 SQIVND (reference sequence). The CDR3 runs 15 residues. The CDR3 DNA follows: TGTGCCAGTAAGGCCCGAGGGGGGGCGGACTATGGCTACACCTTC. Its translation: CASKARGGADYGYTF.

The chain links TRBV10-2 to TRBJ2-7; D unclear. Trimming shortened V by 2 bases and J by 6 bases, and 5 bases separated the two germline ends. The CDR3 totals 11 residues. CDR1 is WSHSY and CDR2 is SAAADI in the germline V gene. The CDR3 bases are TGCGCCAGCAGTGAGAACTTCGAGCAGTACTTC. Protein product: CASSENFEQYF.

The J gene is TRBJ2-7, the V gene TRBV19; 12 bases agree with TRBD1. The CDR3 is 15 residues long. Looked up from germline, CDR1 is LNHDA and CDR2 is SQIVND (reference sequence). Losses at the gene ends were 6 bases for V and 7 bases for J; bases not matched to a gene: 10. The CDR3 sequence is CASRPGQGASGEQYF. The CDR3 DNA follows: TGTGCCAGTAGGCCGGGACAGGGGGCATCGGGAGAGCAGTACTTC.

This chain's CDR3 is CASSKDGTDSNYGYTF. The CDR3 nucleotides are TGTGCCAGCAGCAAAGACGGGACAGATTCTAACTATGGCTACACCTTC. The V and J genes are TRBV21-1 and TRBJ1-2; the D segment call TRBD1 is taken from the table without a DNA check. TRBV21-1 is flagged as a pseudogene. This CDR3 is built from 16 residues.

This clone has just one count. CDR3 bases: TGCGCCAGCAGTGATACGGGACTAGAAACGGAGACCCAGTACTTC. Its translation is CASSDTGLETETQYF. V usage is TRBV10-1 and J usage is TRBJ2-5; 8 bases align to TRBD2. This CDR3 is built from 15 residues. V was clipped by 3 bases and J by 5 bases; unmatched bases: 8. Germline V gene data show CDR1 as WNHNN and CDR2 as SYGVQD (reference sequence).

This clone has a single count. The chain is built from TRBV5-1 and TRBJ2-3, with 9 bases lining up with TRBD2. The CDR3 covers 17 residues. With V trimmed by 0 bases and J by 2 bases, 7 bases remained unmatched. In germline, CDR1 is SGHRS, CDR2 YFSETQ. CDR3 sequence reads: CASSLAASGDFTDTQYF. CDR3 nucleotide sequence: TGCGCCAGCAGCTTGGCCGCTAGCGGGGACTTCACAGATACGCAGTATTTT.

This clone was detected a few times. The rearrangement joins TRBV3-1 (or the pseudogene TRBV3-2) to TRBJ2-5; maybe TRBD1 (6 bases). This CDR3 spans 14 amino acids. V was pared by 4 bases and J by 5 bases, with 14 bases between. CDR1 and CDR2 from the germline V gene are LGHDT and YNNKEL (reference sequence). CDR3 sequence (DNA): TGTGCCAGCAGCCTACAGGGTGGGCGGGAGACCCAGTACTTC. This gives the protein CASSLQGGRETQYF.

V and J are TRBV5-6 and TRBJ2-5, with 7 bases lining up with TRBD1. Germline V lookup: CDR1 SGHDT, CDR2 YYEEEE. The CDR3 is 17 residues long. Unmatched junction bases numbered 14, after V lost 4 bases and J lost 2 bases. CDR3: CASSPHKGRGLQETQYF. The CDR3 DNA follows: TGTGCCAGCAGCCCGCATAAGGGTAGGGGGCTACAAGAGACCCAGTACTTC.

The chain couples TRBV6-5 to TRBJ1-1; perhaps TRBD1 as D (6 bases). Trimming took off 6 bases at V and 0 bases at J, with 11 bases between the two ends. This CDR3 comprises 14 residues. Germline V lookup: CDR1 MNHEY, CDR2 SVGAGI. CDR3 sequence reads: CASSLTGLNTEAFF. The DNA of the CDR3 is TGTGCCAGCAGCCTAACAGGGTTGAACACTGAAGCTTTCTTT.

The CDR3 bases are TGTGCCAGCAGCCTCGGTTTGACTAATGAAAAACTGTTTTTT. It codes for CASSLGLTNEKLFF. The chain carries TRBV28 and TRBJ1-4; D is unresolved. CDR3 length equals 14 residues. Trimming shortened V by 6 bases and J by 2 bases, and 10 bases separated the two germline ends. Germline CDR1 is MDHEN and CDR2 is SYDVKM.

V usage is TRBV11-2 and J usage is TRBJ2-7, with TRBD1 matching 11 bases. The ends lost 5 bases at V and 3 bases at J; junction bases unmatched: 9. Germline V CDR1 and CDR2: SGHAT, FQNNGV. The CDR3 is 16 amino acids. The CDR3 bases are TGTGCCAGCAGCCTCTTTCCGGGACAGGGGGTCTACGAGCAGTACTTC. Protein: CASSLFPGQGVYEQYF.

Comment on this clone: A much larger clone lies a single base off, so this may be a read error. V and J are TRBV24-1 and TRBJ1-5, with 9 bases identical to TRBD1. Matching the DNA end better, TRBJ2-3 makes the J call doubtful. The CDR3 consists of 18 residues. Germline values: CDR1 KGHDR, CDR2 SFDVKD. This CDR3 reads CATSDSLAGTGIDQPQYF. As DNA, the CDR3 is TGTGCCACCAGTGATTCTCTGGCCGGGACAGGGATTGATCAGCCCCAGTATTTT.

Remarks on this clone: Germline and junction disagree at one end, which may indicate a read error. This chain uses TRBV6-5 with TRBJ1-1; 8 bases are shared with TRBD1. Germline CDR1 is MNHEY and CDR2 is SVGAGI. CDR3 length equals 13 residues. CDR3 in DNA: TGTGCCGGCAGGGGGCAGACGAACACTGAAGCTTTCTTT. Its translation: CAGRGQTNTEAFF.

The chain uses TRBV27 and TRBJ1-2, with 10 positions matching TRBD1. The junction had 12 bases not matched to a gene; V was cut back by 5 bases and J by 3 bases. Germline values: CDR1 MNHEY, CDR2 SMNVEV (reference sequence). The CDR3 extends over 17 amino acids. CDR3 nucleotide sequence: TGTGCCAGCAGTCCCCGTCCGGGACAGGGGATAGACTATGGCTACACCTTC. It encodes CASSPRPGQGIDYGYTF.

The CDR3 region has the DNA TGTGCCAGCAGTCGAACATCCTTGAGGACTAATGAAAAACTGTTTTTT. Translated: CASSRTSLRTNEKLFF. This sequence joins TRBV6-6 and TRBJ1-4; no definite D call. The ends were cut back, 5 bases at V and 2 bases at J, with 15 bases in the middle. From germline, CDR1 is MNHNY and CDR2 SVGAGI (reference sequence). The CDR3 is 16 residues long.

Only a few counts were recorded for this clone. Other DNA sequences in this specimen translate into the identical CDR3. The CDR3: CASSLTGGAQETQYF. CDR3 sequence (DNA): TGCGCCAGCAGCTTGACGGGTGGGGCTCAAGAGACCCAGTACTTC. This chain uses TRBV5-1 with TRBJ2-5; D may be TRBD1 (5 bases). The germline V gene has CDR1 SGHRS and CDR2 YFSETQ. The CDR3 loop spans 15 amino acids. V was trimmed by 1 base and J by 2 bases, leaving 12 bases between them.